This T cell receptor (beta chain) was identified during a study of T cells in Graves' hyperthyroidism and ophthalmopathy. Authors of the study amplified TCR beta CDR3 regions from RNA transcripts. HTBI primers were employed in a first-round RT-PCR of the TCR CDR3. A single record per CDR3 protein comes from TCRdb applying MiXCR to the multiplex PCR reads. The sample holds around 280,000 distinct CDR3 sequences, roughly an eighth seen once. Thyroid ultrasound and orbital computed tomography, with clinical symptoms and serum thyroxine and TRAb, informed diagnoses. Study-wide results and caveats: Blood also showed most of the thyroid clonotypes that were expanded above 0.001.

This clonotype was detected ten times or more. Its antigen is as yet unknown. Per germline, CDR1 DFQATT and CDR2 SNEGSKA (reference sequence). The CDR3 spans 14 residues. With 5 bases clipped from V and 5 bases from J, the junction kept 9 bases outside the gene matches. The rearrangement links TRBV20-1 to TRBJ1-1; 9 positions match TRBD1. This receptor was obtained from a woman in her forties with Graves' hyperthyroidism. Sequences were obtained from blood. CDR3 in amino acids: CSADPRQGGTEAFF. CDR3 DNA sequence: TGCAGTGCTGACCCCCGACAGGGGGGGACTGAAGCTTTCTTT.